The 17 T cell receptor beta chains reported below all come from one sample, sequenced in a study of T cells in narcolepsy. Profiling relied on immunoSEQ multiplex PCR, and the TCRdb table lists in-frame clones only, not all of them. The sample lists around 30,000 clones, approximately 83% occurring once. The source material was CD45RA- memory CD4+ T cells from PBMCs. Every receptor here comes from a human donor with narcolepsy.

The genes are TRBV27 and TRBJ2-1; D might be TRBD2 (6 bases). V lost 2 bases to trimming and J lost 3 bases, with 8 bases between them. Germline V gene lookup returns CDR1 MNHEY and CDR2 SMNVEV (reference sequence). The CDR3 spans 14 residues. CDR3 region: CASSLRRGYNEQFF. CDR3 nucleotide sequence: TGTGCCAGCAGTTTAAGGCGGGGCTACAATGAGCAGTTCTTC.

This clone was observed a few times. V usage is TRBV2 and J usage is TRBJ1-4, with D possibly being TRBD1 (5 bases). The length of the CDR3 is 13 residues. Between the trimmed V and J ends, which lost 7 bases and 5 bases, there was a span of 11 bases. From germline, CDR1 is SNHLY and CDR2 FYNNEI. In DNA form, the CDR3 reads TGTGCCAGCAAGGTCAGGGTAAATGAAAAACTGTTTTTT. Translation gives CASKVRVNEKLFF.

The chain has TRBV9 and TRBJ1-3; unclear D gene. Germline lookup yields CDR1 SGDLS and CDR2 YYNGEE. The V end was cut by 0 bases, the J end by 2 bases, with 3 bases between. This CDR3 has 13 residues. CDR3 region: CASSVGTGNTIYF. The CDR3 DNA reads as TGTGCCAGCAGCGTAGGTACTGGAAACACCATATATTTT.

This sequence joins TRBV27 and TRBJ2-7, with D tentatively TRBD1 (6 bases). CDR1 MNHEY and CDR2 SMNVEV come from the germline V gene (reference sequence). The CDR3 extends over 13 amino acids. V was trimmed by 9 bases and J by 4 bases, leaving 16 bases between them. Here the CDR3 reads CASRGQLMYEQYF. CDR3 in DNA: TGTGCCAGTCGTGGACAGCTGATGTACGAGCAGTACTTC.

The chain combines TRBV7-8 with TRBJ1-5; D may be TRBD1 (5 bases). The germline gives CDR1 SGHVS, CDR2 FQNEAQ. The CDR3 sequence is 15 residues long. V was clipped by 1 base and J by 5 bases, with 12 bases between them. DNA of the CDR3: TGTGCCAGCAGCTTAGGAGGAGACAGATATCAGCCCCAGCATTTT. It is translated as CASSLGGDRYQPQHF.

The CDR3 coding sequence is TGCGCCAGCAGCCAGGGGACAGTTAAGGTGGATACGCAGTATTTT. This translates into CASSQGTVKVDTQYF. The chain has TRBV4-3 and TRBJ2-3; 7 nucleotides agree with TRBD1. CDR3 length: 15 residues. The ends lost 3 bases at V and 6 bases at J; junction bases unmatched: 9. Germline CDR1 is LGHNA and CDR2 is YSLEER.

This chain links TRBV5-4 with TRBJ2-6; D gene ambiguous. This CDR3 contains 13 residues. Deletions cut 2 bases from V and 2 bases from J, with 2 bases between. Germline V gene sequence: CDR1 SGHNT, CDR2 YYREEE (reference sequence). CDR3 nucleotides: TGTGCCAGCAGCTTCGCTGGGGCCAACGTCCTGACTTTC. It codes for CASSFAGANVLTF.

V usage is TRBV18 and J usage is TRBJ2-7, with D perhaps assigned TRBD1 or TRBD2 (5 bases each). In germline, CDR1 is KGHSH, CDR2 LQKENI. Between the trimmed V and J ends, which lost 4 bases and 2 bases, there was a span of 21 bases. The CDR3 sequence is 17 residues long. The CDR3 DNA reads as TGTGCCAGCTCACTCGTGTACCGGGACCAGGGAACCTACGAGCAGTACTTC. Translating it yields CASSLVYRDQGTYEQYF. Drawing the rest from reference TRBV18 and TRBJ2-7, the complete variable domain is NAGVMQNPRHLVRRRGQEARLRCSPMKGHSHVYWYRQLPEEGLKFMVYLQKENIIDESGMPKERFSAEFPKEGPSILRIQQVVRGDSAAYFCASSLVYRDQGTYEQYFGPGTRLTVT.

The J gene is TRBJ2-2, the V gene TRBV5-1; 10 positions match TRBD2. The CDR3 has 16 amino acids. Trimming cost V 4 bases and J 1 base; bases outside gene matches: 4. Germline CDR1 and CDR2: SGHRS and YFSETQ. The CDR3 here is CASSQTSGVNTGELFF. CDR3 nucleotide sequence: TGCGCCAGCAGCCAAACTAGCGGGGTGAACACCGGGGAGCTGTTTTTT.

The chain employs TRBV11-1 and TRBJ2-2, with a tentative D call TRBD2 (6 bases). CDR3 length equals 15 residues. Trimming stripped 6 bases from V and 3 bases from J, with 14 bases between. Per germline, CDR1 SGHAT and CDR2 FQDESV (reference sequence). The chain's CDR3 is CASRRAGGDTGELFF. The CDR3 coding sequence is TGTGCCAGCAGGCGGGCGGGCGGGGACACCGGGGAGCTGTTTTTT.

The V and J genes are TRBV25-1 and TRBJ1-6, with D unresolved. V was clipped by 2 bases and J by 11 bases, with 13 bases between them. The CDR3 is made up of 14 amino acids. Germline V gene data show CDR1 as MGHDK and CDR2 as SYGVNS. The CDR3 DNA reads TGTGCCAGCAGTGAAAACCTCCGGGCCACACCCCTCCACTTT. It encodes CASSENLRATPLHF.

The chain combines TRBV7-9 with TRBJ2-5, with D tentatively TRBD1 (5 bases). TRBJ2-7 matches the DNA end more closely, so the J call is doubtful. The CDR3 has 14 residues. Germline CDR1 and CDR2: SEHNR and FQNEAQ (reference sequence). For the CDR3, the DNA is TGTGCCAGCAGCTTAAGGCAGGACACCCACGAGCAGTACTTC. Amino acid sequence: CASSLRQDTHEQYF.

The table lists this clone with a count of one. The CDR3 reads CASSVDPSGGSQETQYF. CDR3 coding DNA: TGTGCCAGCAGCGTAGATCCTAGCGGGGGGTCCCAAGAGACCCAGTACTTC. The chain combines TRBV9 with TRBJ2-5; TRBD2 matches 11 bases. The CDR3 has 17 residues. Germline assignment: CDR1 SGDLS and CDR2 YYNGEE. The trim removed 0 bases at V and 1 base at J, leaving 5 bases unmatched.

The chain joins TRBV28 to TRBJ2-2; D may correspond to TRBD1 or TRBD2 (6 bases each). Germline values: CDR1 MDHEN, CDR2 SYDVKM. V was cut by 10 bases and J by 0 bases, with 21 bases left in between. CDR3 length: 17 residues. The CDR3 loop is CATLTEGGSANTGELFF. DNA for the CDR3: TGTGCCACTCTTACGGAGGGGGGATCCGCGAACACCGGGGAGCTGTTTTTT. The full variable domain, completed using reference TRBV28 and TRBJ2-2, is DVKVTQSSRYLVKRTGEKVFLECVQDMDHENMFWYRQDPGLGLRLIYFSYDVKMKEKGDIPEGYSVSREKKERFSLILESASTNQTSMYLCATLTEGGSANTGELFFGEGSRLTVL.

The chain has TRBV2 and TRBJ1-1, with D maybe TRBD1 (5 bases). Between the trimmed V and J ends, which lost 6 bases and 10 bases, there was a span of 15 bases. Germline CDR1 and CDR2: SNHLY and FYNNEI. The CDR3 is 12 amino acids. CDR3: CASRYGTPAAFF. In DNA form, the CDR3 reads TGTGCCAGCAGATACGGGACGCCGGCAGCTTTCTTT. Full variable domain (rest looked up from reference TRBV2 and TRBJ1-1): EPEVTQTPSHQVTQMGQEVILRCVPISNHLYFYWYRQILGQKVEFLVSFYNNEISEKSEIFDDQFSVERPDGSNFTLKIRSTKLEDSAMYFCASRYGTPAAFFGQGTRLTVV.

As for this clone: Germline and junction disagree at one end, which may indicate a read error. The genes are TRBV7-7 and TRBJ2-1, with 9 nucleotides matching TRBD1. Germline values: CDR1 SSHAT, CDR2 FNYEAQ (reference sequence). The CDR3 spans 15 residues. CDR3 sequence reads: CASSQGTGRGNEQFF. Written as DNA, the CDR3 is TGTGCTAGCAGCCAAGGGACAGGGCGGGGCAATGAGCAGTTCTTC.

J is TRBJ1-1 and V is TRBV28; D uncertain. The V end lost 6 bases, the J end lost 0 bases, and 8 bases lay between the germline ends. The CDR3 covers 13 residues. CDR1 and CDR2 from the germline V gene are MDHEN and SYDVKM. The CDR3 sequence is CASRDQMNTEAFF. In DNA, the CDR3 is TGTGCCAGCAGAGATCAGATGAACACTGAAGCTTTCTTT.